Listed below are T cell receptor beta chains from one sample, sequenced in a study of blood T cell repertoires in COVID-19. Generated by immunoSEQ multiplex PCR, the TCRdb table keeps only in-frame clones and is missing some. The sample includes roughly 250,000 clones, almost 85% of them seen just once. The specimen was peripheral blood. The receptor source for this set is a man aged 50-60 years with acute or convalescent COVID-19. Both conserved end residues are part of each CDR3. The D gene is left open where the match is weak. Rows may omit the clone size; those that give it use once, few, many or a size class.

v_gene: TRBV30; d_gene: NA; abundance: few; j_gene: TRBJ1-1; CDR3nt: TGTGCCTGGCGACAGATCGCGACTTTCTTT; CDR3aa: CAWRQIATFF
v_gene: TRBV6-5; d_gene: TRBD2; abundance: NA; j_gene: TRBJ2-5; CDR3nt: TGTGCCAGCAGTTACGCGACTAGCGGGAGATTAGAGACCCAGTACTTC; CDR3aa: CASSYATSGRLETQYF
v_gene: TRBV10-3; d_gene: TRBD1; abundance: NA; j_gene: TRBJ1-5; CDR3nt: TGTGCCATCAGTGAGACAGGGGATTTAGGACAGCCCCAGCATTTT; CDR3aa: CAISETGDLGQPQHF
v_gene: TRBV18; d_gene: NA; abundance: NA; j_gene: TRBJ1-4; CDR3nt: TGTGCCAGCTCACCACCGGCAGCAACTAATGAAAAACTGTTTTTT; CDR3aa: CASSPPAATNEKLFF
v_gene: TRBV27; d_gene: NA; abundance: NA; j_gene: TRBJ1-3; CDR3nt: TGTGCCAGCAGTTCGGGGGAGGGAGTGGGAAACACCATATATTTT; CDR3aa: CASSSGEGVGNTIYF
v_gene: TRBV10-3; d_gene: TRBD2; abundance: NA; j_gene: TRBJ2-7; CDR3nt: TGTGCCATCCATAGCGGGAGGGCCTCGGGCGAGCAGTACTTC; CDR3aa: CAIHSGRASGEQYF
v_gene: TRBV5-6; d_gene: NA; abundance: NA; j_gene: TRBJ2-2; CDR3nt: TGTGCCAGCAGCTTGGGAGTCGGGGAGCTGTTTTTT; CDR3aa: CASSLGVGELFF
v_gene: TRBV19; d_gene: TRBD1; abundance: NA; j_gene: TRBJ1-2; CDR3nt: TGTGCCAGTAGAATCGACAGGGGAATGGGCTACACCTTC; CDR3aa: CASRIDRGMGYTF
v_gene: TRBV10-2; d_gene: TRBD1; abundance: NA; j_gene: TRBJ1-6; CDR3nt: TGCGCCAGCAGTGAGGACAGGGTCTTTTTGGATTCACCCCTCCACTTT; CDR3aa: CASSEDRVFLDSPLHF
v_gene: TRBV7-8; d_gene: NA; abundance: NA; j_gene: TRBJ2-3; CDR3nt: TGTGCCAGCAGCTCGAGATCCACCGCGGCCTCAGATACGCAGTATTTT; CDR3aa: CASSSRSTAASDTQYF
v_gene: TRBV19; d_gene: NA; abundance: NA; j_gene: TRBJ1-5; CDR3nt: TGTGCCAGTAGTATTCAGGGTAGTCAGCCCCAGCATTTT; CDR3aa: CASSIQGSQPQHF
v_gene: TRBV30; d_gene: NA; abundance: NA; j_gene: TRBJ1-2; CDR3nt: TGTGCCTGGAGTGTAGGGGGGGAGGGTGGCTACACCTTC; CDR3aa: CAWSVGGEGGYTF
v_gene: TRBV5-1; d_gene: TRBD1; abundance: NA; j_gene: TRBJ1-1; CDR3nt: TGCGCCAGCAGCTCGACCGACAGGGGAGGGACTGAAGCTTTCTTT; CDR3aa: CASSSTDRGGTEAFF
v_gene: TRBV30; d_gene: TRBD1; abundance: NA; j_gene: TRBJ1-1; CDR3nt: TGTGCCTGGAGGAGACAGGGGGGTCGGGACACTGAAGCTTTCTTT; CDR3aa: CAWRRQGGRDTEAFF
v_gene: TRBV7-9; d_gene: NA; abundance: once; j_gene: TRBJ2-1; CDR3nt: TGTGCCAGCAGCTTAGGCCTAGCGCCTGAGCAGTTCTTC; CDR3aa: CASSLGLAPEQFF
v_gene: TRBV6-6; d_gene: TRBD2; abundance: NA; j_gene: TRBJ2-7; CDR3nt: TGTGCCAGCAGGGGACTAGCGGGGGGGTTCTCCTACGAGCAGTACTTC; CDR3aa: CASRGLAGGFSYEQYF
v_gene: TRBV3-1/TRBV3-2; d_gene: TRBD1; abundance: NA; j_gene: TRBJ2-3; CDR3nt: TGTGCCAGCAGCCAAGAACCGGACAGGGCGGGTACAGATACGCAGTATTTT; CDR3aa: CASSQEPDRAGTDTQYF
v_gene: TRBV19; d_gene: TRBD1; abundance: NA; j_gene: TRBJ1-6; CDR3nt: TGTGCCAGTAGTTGGGCCGGACAGGGAGATTCACCCCTCCACTTT; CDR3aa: CASSWAGQGDSPLHF
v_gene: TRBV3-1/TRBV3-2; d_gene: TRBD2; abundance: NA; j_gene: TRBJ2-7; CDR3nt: TGTGCCAGCAGCCAAAGGACTAGCGGGAGGAGCTCCTACGAGCAGTACTTC; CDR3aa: CASSQRTSGRSSYEQYF
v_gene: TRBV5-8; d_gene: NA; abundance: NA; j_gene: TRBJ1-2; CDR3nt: TGTGCCAGCAGCTTCCCCCCTAGCTATGGCTACACCTTC; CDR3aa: CASSFPPSYGYTF
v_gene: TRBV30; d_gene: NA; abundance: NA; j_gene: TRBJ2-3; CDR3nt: TGTGCCTGGAGTGTAGGAGGGGTAACAGATACGCAGTATTTT; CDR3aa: CAWSVGGVTDTQYF
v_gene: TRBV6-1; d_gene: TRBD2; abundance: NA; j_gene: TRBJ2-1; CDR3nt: TGTGCCAGCAGTGAACTAGCGGGGGGGTCCTACAATGAGCAGTTCTTC; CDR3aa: CASSELAGGSYNEQFF
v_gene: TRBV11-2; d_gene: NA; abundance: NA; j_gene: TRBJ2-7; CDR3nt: TGTGCCAGCAGCCCCCCGGGACAAATTTACGAGCAGTACTTC; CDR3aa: CASSPPGQIYEQYF
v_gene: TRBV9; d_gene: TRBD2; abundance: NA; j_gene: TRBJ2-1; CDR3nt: TGTGCCAGCAGCGTAGCACTAGCGGGAGGGCCCTACAATGAGCAGTTCTTC; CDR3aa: CASSVALAGGPYNEQFF
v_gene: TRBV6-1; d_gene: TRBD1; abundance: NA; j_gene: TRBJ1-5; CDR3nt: TGTGCCAGCAGTGACGCCGGGAGGGGGCGGAATCAGCCCCAGCATTTT; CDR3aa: CASSDAGRGRNQPQHF
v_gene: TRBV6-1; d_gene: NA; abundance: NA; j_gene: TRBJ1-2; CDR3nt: TGTGCCAGCAGTGAAGCGATCGTGGCTGACTATGGCTACACCTTC; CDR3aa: CASSEAIVADYGYTF
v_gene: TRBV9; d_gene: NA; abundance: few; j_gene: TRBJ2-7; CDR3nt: TGTGCCAGCAGCGTAATCGGAGGGACGGGGGAGCAGTACTTC; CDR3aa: CASSVIGGTGEQYF
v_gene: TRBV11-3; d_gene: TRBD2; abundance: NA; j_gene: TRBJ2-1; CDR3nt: TGTGCCAGCAGCAGAGGGACTAGCGGGGGGGACAATGAGCAGTTCTTC; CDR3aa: CASSRGTSGGDNEQFF
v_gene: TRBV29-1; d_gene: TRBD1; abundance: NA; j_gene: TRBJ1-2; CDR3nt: TGCAGCGCATCGGGACAGGCTAACTATGGCTACACCTTC; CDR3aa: CSASGQANYGYTF
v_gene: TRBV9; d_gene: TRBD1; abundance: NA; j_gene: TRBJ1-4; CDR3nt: TGTGCCAGCAGCCCGGGACAGGGGAGAAATGAAAAACTGTTTTTT; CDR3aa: CASSPGQGRNEKLFF
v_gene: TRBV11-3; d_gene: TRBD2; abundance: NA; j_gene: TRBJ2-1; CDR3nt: TGTGCCAGCAGCCCATCCCCCCCGCTAGCGGAGGACAATGAGCAGTTCTTC; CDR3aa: CASSPSPPLAEDNEQFF
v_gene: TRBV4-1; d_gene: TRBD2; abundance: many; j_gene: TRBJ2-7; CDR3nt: TGCGCCAGCAGCCAGGGTCTAGCGGGGTCTTACGAGCAGTACTTC; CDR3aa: CASSQGLAGSYEQYF
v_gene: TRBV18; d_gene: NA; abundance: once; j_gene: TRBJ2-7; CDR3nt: TGTGCCAGCTCACCCGGACAGAACTACGAGCAGTACTTC; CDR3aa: CASSPGQNYEQYF
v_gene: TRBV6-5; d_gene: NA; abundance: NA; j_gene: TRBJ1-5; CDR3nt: TGTGCCAGCCGGAAGGTCGCGGGCAATCAGCCCCAGCATTTT; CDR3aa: CASRKVAGNQPQHF
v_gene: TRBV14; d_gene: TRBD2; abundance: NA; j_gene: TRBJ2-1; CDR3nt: TGTGCCAGCAGCCAGGTAGCGGGATCCTACAATGAGCAGTTCTTC; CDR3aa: CASSQVAGSYNEQFF
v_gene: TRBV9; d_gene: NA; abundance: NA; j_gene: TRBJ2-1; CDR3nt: TGTGCCAGCAGCGAGCGAACAGGGTGGAATGAGCAGTTCTTC; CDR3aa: CASSERTGWNEQFF
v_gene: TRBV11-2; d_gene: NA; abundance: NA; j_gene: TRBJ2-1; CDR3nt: TGTGCCAGCAGCGTAGACAGGAACAATGAGCAGTTCTTC; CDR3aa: CASSVDRNNEQFF
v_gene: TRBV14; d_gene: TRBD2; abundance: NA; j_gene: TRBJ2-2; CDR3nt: TGTGCCAGCAGACGGACTAGCGGGAGTCCCGGGGAGCTGTTTTTT; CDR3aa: CASRRTSGSPGELFF
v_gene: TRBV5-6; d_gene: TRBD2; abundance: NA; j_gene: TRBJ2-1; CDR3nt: TGTGCCAGCAGCCCAAGCGGGGGTCACAATGAGCAGTTCTTC; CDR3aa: CASSPSGGHNEQFF
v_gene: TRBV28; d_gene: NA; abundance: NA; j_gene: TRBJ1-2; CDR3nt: TGTGCCGCAGGGGATGCTAACTATGGCTACACCTTC; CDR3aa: CAAGDANYGYTF
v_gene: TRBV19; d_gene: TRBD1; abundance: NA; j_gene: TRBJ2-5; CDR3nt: TGTGCCAGTAGCACCGGACAGGGAACGTGGGAGACCCAGTACTTC; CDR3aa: CASSTGQGTWETQYF
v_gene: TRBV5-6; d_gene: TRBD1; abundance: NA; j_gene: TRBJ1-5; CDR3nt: TGTGCCAGCAGTCAGACAGGGTCGGGCAATCAGCCCCAGCATTTT; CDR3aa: CASSQTGSGNQPQHF
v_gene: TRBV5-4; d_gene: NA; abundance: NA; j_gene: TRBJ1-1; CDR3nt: TGTGCCAGCAGCCATGACAGGAACACTGAAGCTTTCTTT; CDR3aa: CASSHDRNTEAFF
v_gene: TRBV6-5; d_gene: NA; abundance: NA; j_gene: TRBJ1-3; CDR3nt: TGTGCCACCTCACTCAGAGGGGGCTCTGGAAACACCATATATTTT; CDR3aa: CATSLRGGSGNTIYF
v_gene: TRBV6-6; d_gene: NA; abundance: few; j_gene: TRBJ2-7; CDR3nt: TGTGCCAGCAGTCAACCTCGATCAGGCTTTCAGGGATTCAAAGAGCAGTACTTC; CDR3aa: CASSQPRSGFQGFKEQYF
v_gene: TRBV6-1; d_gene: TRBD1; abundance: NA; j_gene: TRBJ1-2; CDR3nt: TGTGCCAGCAGTGAACCCTGGGGACAGGTCTATGGCTACACCTTC; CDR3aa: CASSEPWGQVYGYTF
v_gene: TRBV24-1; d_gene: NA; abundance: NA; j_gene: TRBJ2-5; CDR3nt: TGTGCCACCAGTGGTGGAATAGGGGTATGGGAGACCCAGTACTTC; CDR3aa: CATSGGIGVWETQYF
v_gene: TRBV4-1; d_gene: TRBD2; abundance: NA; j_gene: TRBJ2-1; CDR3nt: TGCGCCAGCAGCCCCCGACTAGCGGGAGAACGCTACAATGAGCAGTTCTTC; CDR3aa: CASSPRLAGERYNEQFF
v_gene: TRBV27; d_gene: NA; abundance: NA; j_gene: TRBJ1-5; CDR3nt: TGTGCCAGCAGTTTATCCGCTCCCGGGTTTAGCAATCAGCCCCAGCATTTT; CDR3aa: CASSLSAPGFSNQPQHF
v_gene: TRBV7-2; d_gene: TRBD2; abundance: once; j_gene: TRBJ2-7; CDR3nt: TGTGCCAGCAGCGCGGGGGTTAGCTCCTACGAGCAGTACTTC; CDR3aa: CASSAGVSSYEQYF
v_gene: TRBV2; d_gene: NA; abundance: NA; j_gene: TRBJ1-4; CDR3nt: TGTGCCAGCCGTCTCCTCCACGGGGATGAAAAACTGTTTTTT; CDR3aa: CASRLLHGDEKLFF